The 23 T cell receptor beta chains given below trace back to one sample, sequenced in a study of CD8 T cells in ankylosing spondylitis. Overall study findings and caveats: Apparently characteristic of ankylosing spondylitis blood was a TCR beta motif (about 8 highly homologous variants).

TCRdb analysed the 5' RACE reads with MiXCR anew, one entry per CDR3 protein. The sample has fewer than 750,000 distinct CDR3 sequences, 15% to 20% seen once. Antigen specificity for these receptors is unknown. Material: blood, either unsorted or a sorted T cell fraction (not recorded which). The source of these receptors is a male donor with ankylosing spondylitis.

This clonotype was found many times. The chain uses TRBV20-1 and TRBJ1-5; D uncertain. The CDR3 runs 12 residues. The germline gives CDR1 DFQATT, CDR2 SNEGSKA (reference sequence). The V and J ends lost 2 bases and 4 bases respectively, with 6 bases between them. CDR3 in amino acids: CSARQSNQPQHF. In nucleotides, the CDR3 is TGCAGTGCTAGACAGTCAAATCAGCCCCAGCATTTT.

This chain links TRBV20-1 with TRBJ2-5, with 9 bases identical to TRBD2. V dropped 3 bases and J dropped 0; count of bases not matched to a gene: 14. CDR3 length equals 18 residues. Germline V gene data show CDR1 as DFQATT and CDR2 as SNEGSKA (reference sequence). The CDR3 DNA follows: TGCAGTGCTAGGCCGGGACTAGCCTCTACCACCTACCAAGAGACCCAGTACTTC. Translation: CSARPGLASTTYQETQYF.

This clonotype turned up a few times. This CDR3 is CASSLGTSSVYEQYF. DNA of the CDR3: TGTGCCAGCAGCTTAGGGACTAGCAGTGTATACGAGCAGTACTTC. The chain joins TRBV7-8 to TRBJ2-7, with TRBD2 matching over 8 bases. CDR1 is SGHVS and CDR2 is FQNEAQ in the germline V gene. J was trimmed by 4 bases and V by 1 base; bases with no gene match: 6. This CDR3 is built from 15 residues.

The chain is built from TRBV5-1 and TRBJ2-7; 8 bases line up with TRBD1. From germline, CDR1 is SGHRS and CDR2 YFSETQ. The J segment lost 2 bases and the V segment lost 1 base, leaving 8 bases of the junction unmatched. This CDR3 has 16 residues. The DNA of the CDR3 is TGCGCCAGCAGCTTGCTCTCCGGGACAGGCACCTACGAGCAGTACTTC. Its translation is CASSLLSGTGTYEQYF.

The sample holds a few counts of this clonotype. The J gene is TRBJ2-1, the V gene TRBV3-1; D uncertain. V lost 3 bases, J lost 3 bases, and 9 bases lay in between. CDR3 length: 14 amino acids. CDR1 and CDR2 (germline): LGHDT, YNNKEL (reference sequence). This chain's CDR3 is CASSHGGNYNEQFF. CDR3 DNA: TGTGCCAGCAGCCATGGTGGAAACTACAATGAGCAGTTCTTC.

This clonotype was counted at least ten times. This chain joins TRBV12-3 or TRBV12-4 and TRBJ2-7; TRBD1 matches 7 bases. The V and J ends lost 4 bases and 2 bases, in that order; junction bases with no gene match: 2. The CDR3 runs to 13 residues. CDR3 nucleotide sequence: TGTGCCAGCAGTTCGGGACAGCCCTACGAGCAGTACTTC. This translates into CASSSGQPYEQYF.

The rearrangement joins TRBV24-1 to TRBJ2-7, with TRBD2 identical over 7 bases. The junction had 7 bases not matched to a gene; V was cut back by 5 bases and J by 4 bases. CDR3 length: 14 amino acids. The germline V gene encodes CDR1 KGHDR and CDR2 SFDVKD. The CDR3 protein is CATSGRGLEYEQYF. CDR3 DNA: TGTGCCACCAGTGGGAGAGGACTAGAGTACGAGCAGTACTTC.

This chain connects TRBV2 to TRBJ2-7; D is unresolved. This CDR3 has 13 amino acids. In germline, CDR1 is SNHLY, CDR2 FYNNEI. Between the trimmed V and J ends, which lost 7 bases and 2 bases, there was a span of 12 bases. The CDR3 nucleotides are TGTGCCAGCATAATAACAGATACCTACGAGCAGTACTTC. This encodes CASIITDTYEQYF.

This clonotype was detected only a few times. This rearrangement joins TRBV20-1 to TRBJ2-4, with 8 positions matching TRBD1. Looked up from germline, CDR1 is DFQATT and CDR2 is SNEGSKA (reference sequence). With V trimmed by 6 bases and J by 2 bases, 15 bases remained unmatched. CDR3 size: 17 residues. This CDR3 is CSARILTRTGSKNIQYF. The CDR3 coding sequence is TGCAGTGCCCGTATCTTAACTCGGACAGGGTCCAAAAACATTCAGTACTTC.

The chain uses TRBV20-1 and TRBJ1-1, with 7 nucleotides matching TRBD1. V lost 0 bases, J lost 10 bases, and 5 bases stayed unmatched. CDR3 length: 12 amino acids. The germline CDR1 and CDR2 sequences are DFQATT and SNEGSKA (reference sequence). CDR3 DNA sequence: TGCAGTGCTAGAGATCAGGGGGTGAGAGCTTTCTTT. This gives the protein CSARDQGVRAFF.

J is TRBJ2-3 and V is TRBV6-1; TRBD1 matches 7 bases. The V gene end was trimmed by 7 bases and the J gene end by 3 bases; junction bases not matched to a gene: 13. CDR1 and CDR2 from the germline V gene are MNHNS and SASEGT. The CDR3 runs to 16 residues. The CDR3 region is CASTGTGVSRTDTQYF. The CDR3 region has the DNA TGTGCCAGCACTGGTACAGGGGTATCTCGTACAGATACGCAGTATTTT.

This clonotype was observed at least ten times. V gene TRBV5-8 combines with J gene TRBJ2-7, with 7 bases lining up with TRBD1. The J segment lost 3 bases and the V segment lost 4 bases, leaving 10 bases of the junction unmatched. CDR3 length: 15 amino acids. Germline-derived CDR1 and CDR2 are SGHTS and YDEGEE. CDR3 residues: CASSPWAGTDYEQYF. CDR3 DNA sequence: TGTGCCAGCAGCCCGTGGGCCGGGACAGACTACGAGCAGTACTTC.

The chain employs TRBV4-1 and TRBJ1-4; D might be TRBD1 (5 bases). The V gene's germline CDR1 is MGHRA and CDR2 YSYEKL. The length of the CDR3 is 16 residues. Trimming cost V 0 bases and J 4 bases, with 12 bases left between them. CDR3 coding DNA: TGCGCCAGCAGCCAAGATCGACAGTATCTTAATGAAAAACTGTTTTTT. Protein sequence: CASSQDRQYLNEKLFF.

CDR3 loop: CSVTGTANNYGYTF. The CDR3 nucleotides are TGCAGCGTCACCGGGACAGCTAATAACTATGGCTACACCTTC. The rearrangement links TRBV29-1 to TRBJ1-2; 7 nucleotides line up with TRBD1. Losses at the gene ends were 6 bases for V and 1 base for J; bases not matched to a gene: 8. CDR3 length: 14 residues. Germline-derived CDR1 and CDR2 are SQVTM and ANQGSEA.

V gene TRBV27 combines with J gene TRBJ1-5; 7 bases align to TRBD1. Losses at the gene ends were 6 bases for V and 7 bases for J; bases not matched to a gene: 12. This CDR3 spans 15 amino acids. Per germline, CDR1 MNHEY and CDR2 SMNVEV (reference sequence). Here the CDR3 reads CASRIGGAASQPQHF. The CDR3 DNA sequence: TGTGCCAGCAGAATAGGGGGCGCGGCGTCGCAGCCCCAGCATTTT.

V gene TRBV14 combines with J gene TRBJ2-7, with D possibly being TRBD1 or TRBD2 (6 bases each). In germline, CDR1 is SGHDN, CDR2 FVKESK. The V and J ends lost 6 bases and 3 bases respectively, with 15 bases between them. The CDR3 consists of 14 residues. The DNA for the CDR3 is TGTGCCAGCAGAGGAGAACAGGGAGGCTACGAGCAGTACTTC. This sequence encodes CASRGEQGGYEQYF.

This clonotype was counted between two and nine times. The gene calls are TRBV29-1 and TRBJ2-7; TRBD1 aligns across 9 bases. With 3 bases clipped from V and 0 bases from J, the junction kept 12 bases outside the gene matches. CDR3 size: 17 residues. From germline, CDR1 is SQVTM and CDR2 ANQGSEA. The DNA of the CDR3 is TGCAGCGTTGAGGACAACCCGGGACAGGGCCTCTCCTACGAGCAGTACTTC. As protein: CSVEDNPGQGLSYEQYF.

The rearrangement joins TRBV5-1 to TRBJ2-2, with D possibly being TRBD2 (5 bases). The CDR3 is 15 residues long. The V end was cut by 6 bases, the J end by 0 bases, with 12 bases between. Per germline, CDR1 SGHRS and CDR2 YFSETQ. CDR3 amino acids: CASTIGLTNTGELFF. CDR3 sequence (DNA): TGCGCCAGCACCATTGGACTTACGAACACCGGGGAGCTGTTTTTT.

This clonotype was observed a few times. The chain carries TRBV5-6 and TRBJ2-2; D uncertain. The V gene's germline CDR1 is SGHDT and CDR2 YYEEEE. This CDR3 has 17 amino acids. Deletions cut 1 base from V and 3 bases from J, with 16 bases between. The CDR3 is CASSLSVAETYTGELFF. DNA for the CDR3: TGTGCCAGCAGCTTGAGTGTTGCAGAGACCTACACCGGGGAGCTGTTTTTT.

Of note for this clonotype: A much larger clone is a single base away; this may be a read error. The chain carries TRBV3-1 and TRBJ1-1; D call uncertain. Trimming stripped 1 base from V and 5 bases from J, with 2 bases between. The CDR3 covers 11 residues. Germline V lookup: CDR1 LGHDT, CDR2 YNNKEL (reference sequence). CDR3 residues: CASSQATEAFF. The CDR3 nucleotides read TGTGCCAGCAGCCAAGCGACTGAAGCTTTCTTT.

The rearrangement uses TRBV5-1 and TRBJ2-4; D might be TRBD1 or TRBD2, each matching 5 bases. Germline CDR1 SGHRS, CDR2 YFSETQ. The V end lost 0 bases, the J end lost 0 bases, and 22 bases lay between the germline ends. This CDR3 has 20 amino acids. Here the CDR3 DNA reads TGCGCCAGCAGCTTGGGCCCATCAATTGGGACCCTCCTAGCCAAAAACATTCAGTACTTC. Residues: CASSLGPSIGTLLAKNIQYF.

The table lists this clonotype with a few counts. J is TRBJ1-4 and V is TRBV3-1; D is undetermined. In germline, CDR1 is LGHDT, CDR2 YNNKEL (reference sequence). The germline V and J ends were trimmed by 0 bases and 7 bases, with 3 bases remaining between them. The CDR3 extends over 12 amino acids. In DNA, the CDR3 is TGTGCCAGCAGCCAAGAGGGTGAAAAACTGTTTTTT. Amino acids: CASSQEGEKLFF.

This clonotype showed up just a few times. The chain has TRBV6-1 and TRBJ2-3; D remains ambiguous. Trimming took off 5 bases at V and 0 bases at J, with 12 bases between the two ends. CDR3 length: 15 amino acids. Germline assignment: CDR1 MNHNS and CDR2 SASEGT. In nucleotides, the CDR3 is TGTGCCAGCAGTAAGGGCAAATTAAGCACAGATACGCAGTATTTT. Its protein product is CASSKGKLSTDTQYF.